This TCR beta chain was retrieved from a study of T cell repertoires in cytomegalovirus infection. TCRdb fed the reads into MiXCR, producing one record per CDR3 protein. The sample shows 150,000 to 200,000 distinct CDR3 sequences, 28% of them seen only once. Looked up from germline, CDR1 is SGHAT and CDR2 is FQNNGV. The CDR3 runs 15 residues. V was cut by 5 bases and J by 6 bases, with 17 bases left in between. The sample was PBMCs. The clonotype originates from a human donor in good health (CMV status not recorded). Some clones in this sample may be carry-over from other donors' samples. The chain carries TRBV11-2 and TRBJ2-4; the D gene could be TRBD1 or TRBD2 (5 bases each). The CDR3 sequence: CASSDRGGFGNIQYF. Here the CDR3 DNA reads TGTGCCAGCAGCGATAGGGGCGGGTTCGGAAACATTCAGTACTTC.